The rows below give T cell receptor beta chains drawn from one sample of a study of cytomegalovirus exposure and HLA in healthy donors. TCRdb keeps only in-frame clones here, not all; method: immunoSEQ multiplex PCR. The table has some 200,000 clones, approximately 82% seen once. Material: PBMCs. These receptors were taken from a man younger than 35 in good health and CMV-seronegative. Both conserved end residues are part of each CDR3. A D gene is named only where the DNA matches it firmly. The size entry is marked missing in some rows and otherwise reads once, few, many or a size class.

d_call clone_size j_call v_call cdr3_nt cdr3_aa
NA NA TRBJ2-7 TRBV30 TGTGCCTGGAGTGTACAGTACGAGCAGTACTTC CAWSVQYEQYF
TRBD1 once TRBJ1-2 TRBV28 TGTGCCAGCAGCCCCCACGGGGGACAGAAAAACTATGGCTACACCTTC CASSPHGGQKNYGYTF
NA NA TRBJ1-1 TRBV6-1 TGTGCCAGCAGTACCTCCTTGGCAGCTTTCTTT CASSTSLAAFF
NA NA TRBJ2-3 TRBV6-1 TGTGCCAGCAGCCCCGCTTGGGGGGCAGATACGCAGTATTTT CASSPAWGADTQYF
NA NA TRBJ1-1 TRBV10-3 TGTGCCATCAGGACGGGTCTGACAGAGAACACTGAAGCTTTCTTT CAIRTGLTENTEAFF
TRBD2 NA TRBJ2-3 TRBV7-8 TGTGCCAGCAGCTTACGCCCGACTAGCGGTGCTAGCACAGATACGCAGTATTTT CASSLRPTSGASTDTQYF
NA NA TRBJ1-5 TRBV5-3 TGTGCCAGAAGCAAGGAAATGACAGCAAGCCCTAGCAATCAGCCCCAGCATTTT CARSKEMTASPSNQPQHF
TRBD2 once TRBJ2-3 TRBV15 TGTGCCACCAGCAGAGCGGCCACTAGCGGTAACACAGATACGCAGTATTTT CATSRAATSGNTDTQYF
NA NA TRBJ2-1 TRBV11-2 TGTGCCAGCAGCTTCGAGGGTCTCAATGAGCAGTTCTTC CASSFEGLNEQFF
NA few TRBJ1-1 TRBV7-9 TGTGCCAGCAGCTTAGGACCACCCCCGTGGAGTGAAGCTTTCTTT CASSLGPPPWSEAFF
TRBD2 NA TRBJ2-3 TRBV7-3 TGTGCCAGCAGCACCGGACTAGCAGCAGATACGCAGTATTTT CASSTGLAADTQYF
NA few TRBJ1-1 TRBV30 TGTGCCTGGAGTGTAGGGGGAGCTTTCTTT CAWSVGGAFF
TRBD2 NA TRBJ2-4 TRBV7-6 TGTGCCAGCAGCCCCGAGCAGGGACTAGCGGCCCTACTAGCCAAAAACATTCAGTACTTC CASSPEQGLAALLAKNIQYF
NA few TRBJ2-7 TRBV18 TGTGCCAGCTCACCTAACCAGGGGAGCAGCTACGAGCAGTACTTC CASSPNQGSSYEQYF
NA NA TRBJ2-2 TRBV18 TGTGCCAGCTCACCAAAGCTAGCGAGCACCGGGGAGCTGTTTTTT CASSPKLASTGELFF
NA NA TRBJ1-5 TRBV21-1 TGTGCCAGCAGCAAAGGGCGGCGAGCAGGGGGTGCGGGTCAGCCCCAGCATTTT CASSKGRRAGGAGQPQHF
TRBD1 once TRBJ2-2 TRBV7-3 TGTGCCAGCAGCCAGACAGGGGGCAACACCGGGGAGCTGCTTTTT CASSQTGGNTGELLF
NA NA TRBJ1-2 TRBV6-1 TGTGCCAGCAGTGAAGGGGCAGGGCGAGGTGGCTACACCTTC CASSEGAGRGGYTF
TRBD1 NA TRBJ2-5 TRBV18 TGTGCCAGCTCACCCGGGGACAGAGAAGAGACCCAGTACTTC CASSPGDREETQYF
NA NA TRBJ2-2 TRBV27 TGTGCCAGCAGTTTACGGGGTACCGGGGAGCTGTTTTTT CASSLRGTGELFF
NA few TRBJ1-3 TRBV6-5 TGTGCCAGCAGACCACAGGGCCTATCTGGAAACACCATATATTTT CASRPQGLSGNTIYF
TRBD2 once TRBJ2-1 TRBV28 TGTGCCACCAGGACTAGCGGGAGGGTTTCTCTCTACAATGAGCAGTTCTTC CATRTSGRVSLYNEQFF
NA few TRBJ1-3 TRBV28 TGTGCCAGTGCCGGGGACATTTTCGGTGGAAACACCATATATTTT CASAGDIFGGNTIYF
TRBD1 NA TRBJ2-5 TRBV19 TGTGCCAGTAGTCCACCGGGACAGAAAGAGACCCAGTACTTC CASSPPGQKETQYF